These T cell receptor beta chains were read from a single sample in a study of T-cell reconstitution after alpha-beta-depleted transplantation in children. MiXCR, run by TCRdb on the PCR reads, gives a single entry per CDR3 protein. The sample includes around 87,000 distinct CDR3 sequences, 8% to 9% of them seen just once. Sequences were derived from PBMCs from the stem cell graft donor, sampled from the stem cell graft. Every receptor here comes from a human donor who donated a stem cell graft to a child with congenital amegakaryocytic thrombocytopenia. Each CDR3 is given with its conserved first and last residue. The order of the fields is CDR3 length, clone size, J gene, D gene, V gene, CDR3 DNA, CDR3 protein. The D gene is left open where the match is weak. Clone size is not always given. Where it is, it says once, few, many or a class for expanded clones.

13 | many | TRBJ2-7 | NA | TRBV3-1 | TGTGCCAGCAGCCAAGACACCGACTACGAGCAGTACTTC | CASSQDTDYEQYF
17 | few | TRBJ1-6 | TRBD1 | TRBV27 | TGTGCCAGCAGTTTACGCCCCCCGGGACAGGGTTTTTCACCCCTCCACTTT | CASSLRPPGQGFSPLHF
15 | many | TRBJ2-7 | TRBD1 | TRBV5-1 | TGCGCCAGCAGTCAGGACGGGACAGGGCCTGACGAGCAGTACTTC | CASSQDGTGPDEQYF
14 | many | TRBJ1-1 | NA | TRBV9 | TGTGCCAGCACCCTGACACCCCCTAACACTGAAGCTTTCTTT | CASTLTPPNTEAFF
16 | many | TRBJ1-1 | TRBD1 | TRBV7-8 | TGTGCCAGCAGCCTAAAACCGGGACAGGGCCCCACTGAAGCTTTCTTT | CASSLKPGQGPTEAFF
13 | many | TRBJ1-5 | NA | TRBV7-6 | TGTGCCAGCAGCTTATCAGACAATCAGCCCCAGCATTTT | CASSLSDNQPQHF
15 | many | TRBJ1-3 | NA | TRBV14 | TGTGCCAGCAGCCGTCTCTATGCAGGTGGAAACACCATATATTTT | CASSRLYAGGNTIYF
14 | many | TRBJ1-3 | TRBD1 | TRBV20-1 | TGCAGTGCCCGGACAGGGCGGGATGGAAACACCATATATTTT | CSARTGRDGNTIYF
14 | many | TRBJ2-7 | TRBD1 | TRBV9 | TGTGCCAGCAGCGTTGGGACAGGGTACTACGAGCAGTACTTC | CASSVGTGYYEQYF
13 | many | TRBJ2-1 | NA | TRBV7-2 | TGTGCCAGCAGCTTACGCAGACACAATGAGCAGTTCTTC | CASSLRRHNEQFF
16 | many | TRBJ2-3 | NA | TRBV20-1 | TGCAGTGCTAGAGATGGTCGAGCCGCCGATAAGGATACGCAGTATTTT | CSARDGRAADKDTQYF
16 | many | TRBJ2-2 | NA | TRBV20-1 | TGCAGTGCATCCAAAGCGGCCCAAAGTGGCACCGGGGAGCTGTTTTTT | CSASKAAQSGTGELFF
13 | NA | TRBJ2-7 | NA | TRBV18 | TGTGCCAGCTCACCCGTTTCCCATCACGAGCAGTACTTC | CASSPVSHHEQYF
14 | many | TRBJ2-5 | NA | TRBV7-2 | TGTGCCAGCAGCCGTGAGGGCAGGGTGGAGACCCAGTACTTC | CASSREGRVETQYF
10 | many | TRBJ2-5 | NA | TRBV29-1 | TGCAGCGTTGGGTCCGAGACCCAGTACTTC | CSVGSETQYF
15 | once | TRBJ1-5 | NA | TRBV28 | TGTGCCAGCAGATCTCGCGCAGGGAACAATCAGCCCCAGCATTTT | CASRSRAGNNQPQHF
17 | NA | TRBJ1-1 | TRBD1 | TRBV19 | TGTGCCGGTAGTGCTGGGACAGTCGCCGGACGGAACACTGAAGCTTTCTTT | CAGSAGTVAGRNTEAFF
15 | many | TRBJ2-3 | TRBD2 | TRBV29-1 | TGCAGCGTTGACGCGGGACTAGCAGGCACAGATACGCAGTATTTT | CSVDAGLAGTDTQYF
16 | many | TRBJ2-2 | NA | TRBV5-1 | TGCGCCAGCAGCCGAGGACACGGGGATTGGGCCGGGGAGCTGTTTTTT | CASSRGHGDWAGELFF
16 | many | TRBJ2-5 | NA | TRBV7-2 | TGTGCCAGCAGCTTAGCGGGGGCCGGAGCTCAAGAGACCCAGTACTTC | CASSLAGAGAQETQYF
15 | many | TRBJ1-5 | TRBD1 | TRBV4-1 | TGCGCCAGCAGCCACACACAGGGGAGCAATCAGCCCCAGCATTTT | CASSHTQGSNQPQHF
16 | many | TRBJ2-1 | TRBD2 | TRBV11-2 | TGTGCCAGCAGCTTAGGGCCAGCGGGGATGTACAATGAGCAGTTCTTC | CASSLGPAGMYNEQFF
17 | many | TRBJ2-1 | TRBD2 | TRBV5-1 | TGCGCCAGCAGCTTTAGAACCGGGACTAGTAGCGTCAATGAGCAGTTCTTC | CASSFRTGTSSVNEQFF
14 | NA | TRBJ1-2 | TRBD1 | TRBV5-1 | TGCGCCAGCAGCTCTCTGACAGGGACCTATGGCTACACCTTC | CASSSLTGTYGYTF